What follows is one T cell receptor (beta chain) and its context. The data derive from a study of shared clonotypes between healthy human individuals. Naive CD8 populations comprised CD45RO-negative cells positively selected for CCR7, excluding terminally differentiated effector memory CD45RA+ cells. The repertoire was sequenced with immunoSEQ multiplex PCR; TCRdb's copy has only in-frame clones and lacks some. Of 700,000 to 950,000 clones in the sample, 90% to 97% are singletons; the top ten hold less than 0.25%. With 1 base removed from V and 4 bases from J, the gap between germline ends came to 25 bases. Germline CDR1 and CDR2: MNHEY and SMNVEV (reference sequence). There are 19 residues in the CDR3.

The TCR originated in a young man in good health. V gene TRBV27 combines with J gene TRBJ2-5; D assignment may be TRBD1 or TRBD2 (7 bases each). What was sequenced was naive CD8+ T cells sorted from blood. Here the CDR3 reads CASSLFRLADRPGLETQYF. Here the CDR3 DNA reads TGTGCCAGCAGTTTATTCCGTCTAGCGGACAGGCCGGGATTAGAGACCCAGTACTTC.